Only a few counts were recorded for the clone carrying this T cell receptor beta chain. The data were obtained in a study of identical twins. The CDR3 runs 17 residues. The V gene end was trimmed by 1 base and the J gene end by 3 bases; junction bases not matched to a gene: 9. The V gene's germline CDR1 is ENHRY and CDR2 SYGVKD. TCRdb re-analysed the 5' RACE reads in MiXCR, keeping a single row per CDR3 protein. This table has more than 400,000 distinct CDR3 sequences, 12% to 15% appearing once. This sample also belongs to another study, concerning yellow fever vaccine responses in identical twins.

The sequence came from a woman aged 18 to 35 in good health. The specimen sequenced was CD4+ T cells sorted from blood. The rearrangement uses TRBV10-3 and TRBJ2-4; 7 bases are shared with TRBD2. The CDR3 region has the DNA TGTGCCATCAGTGAGTGGGGAGGGGTGGAAGACAAAAACATTCAGTACTTC. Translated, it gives CAISEWGGVEDKNIQYF.